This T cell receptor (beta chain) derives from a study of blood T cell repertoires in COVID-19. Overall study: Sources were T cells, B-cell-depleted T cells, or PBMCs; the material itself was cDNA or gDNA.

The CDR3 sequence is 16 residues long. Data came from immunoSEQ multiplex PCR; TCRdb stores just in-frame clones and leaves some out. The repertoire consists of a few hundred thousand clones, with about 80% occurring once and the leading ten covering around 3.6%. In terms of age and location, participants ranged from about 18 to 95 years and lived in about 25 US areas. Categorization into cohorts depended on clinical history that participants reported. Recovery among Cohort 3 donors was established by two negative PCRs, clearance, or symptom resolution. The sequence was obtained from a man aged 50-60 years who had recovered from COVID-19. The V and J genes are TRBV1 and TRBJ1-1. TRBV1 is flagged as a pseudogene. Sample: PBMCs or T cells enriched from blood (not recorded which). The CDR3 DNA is TGCACCAGCGATCTCGAGAAGGTAGAGGGGAACACTGAAGCTTTCTTT. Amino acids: CTSDLEKVEGNTEAFF.